The 24 T cell receptor beta chains in this list originate from one sample, sequenced in a study of cytomegalovirus exposure and HLA in healthy donors. Both 60 Vbeta primers and 13 Jbeta primers went into the PCR. TCRdb's table, derived via immunoSEQ multiplex PCR, lists solely in-frame clones and lacks some. The sample holds roughly 120,000 clones, 70% to 85% seen once. Sequencing was performed on PBMCs. The source of these receptors is a human donor in good health.

The CDR3, as DNA: TGTGCCAGCAGCCCGACCGGACTAGCGGGGGCCTACGAGCAGTACTTC. It codes for CASSPTGLAGAYEQYF. The chain joins TRBV7-6 to TRBJ2-7, with 13 bases matching TRBD2. Trimming took 5 bases from V and 2 from J; bases not matched to a gene: 6. This CDR3 has 16 amino acids. The germline V gene has CDR1 SGHVS and CDR2 FNYEAQ.

The rearrangement links TRBV19 to TRBJ2-3, with 9 bases fitting TRBD2. The J segment lost 2 bases and the V segment lost 3 bases, leaving 6 bases of the junction unmatched. The CDR3 runs to 16 residues. CDR1 LNHDA and CDR2 SQIVND come from the germline V gene (reference sequence). CDR3 nucleotide sequence: TGTGCCAGTAGTATGACTAGCGGAAGAACCACAGATACGCAGTATTTT. Translating it yields CASSMTSGRTTDTQYF.

V gene TRBV19 combines with J gene TRBJ1-1, with no clear D. Germline V lookup: CDR1 LNHDA, CDR2 SQIVND (reference sequence). The CDR3 is 14 residues long. Trimming removed 4 bases at V and 4 bases at J, with 13 bases between. The CDR3 DNA reads TGTGCCAGTAGTAATCTAGGTCTGGGCACTGAAGCTTTCTTT. Translating it yields CASSNLGLGTEAFF.

The chain joins TRBV4-2 to TRBJ1-2; D unresolved. V gave up 7 bases and J gave up 3 bases, with 24 bases separating them. The CDR3 consists of 17 residues. CDR1 and CDR2 (germline): LGHNA, YNFKEQ. The CDR3 DNA follows: TGTGCCAGCAACGGCGACAAGACTGCGGGATTCTACTATGGCTACACCTTC. This translates into CASNGDKTAGFYYGYTF.

This chain connects TRBV30 to TRBJ1-5, with a tentative D call TRBD1 (5 bases). Trimming removed 4 bases from V and 4 bases from J, with 11 bases in between. In germline, CDR1 is GTSNPN, CDR2 SVGIG (reference sequence). The CDR3 runs to 13 residues. The CDR3 here is CAWTTGVNQPQHF. The CDR3 bases are TGTGCCTGGACCACAGGAGTAAATCAGCCCCAGCATTTT.

The chain combines TRBV6-1 with TRBJ1-3, with TRBD1 identical over 9 bases. V shed 7 bases, J shed 9 bases, and the junction held 13 bases outside the gene matches. The CDR3 runs 15 residues. Germline CDR1 is MNHNS and CDR2 is SASEGT. The CDR3, as DNA: TGTGCCAGCACCCCCGGACAGGGGCACCGGGGCACCATATATTTT. It encodes CASTPGQGHRGTIYF.

The V gene is TRBV18, the J gene TRBJ2-7; possibly TRBD2 for D (5 bases). V gave up 2 bases and J gave up 5 bases, with 10 bases separating them. This CDR3 comprises 13 residues. Germline V gives CDR1 KGHSH, CDR2 LQKENI. The CDR3 loop is CASSPIRGNEQYF. In DNA, the CDR3 is TGTGCCAGCTCACCAATTCGAGGGAACGAGCAGTACTTC. Variable domain in full (rest from reference TRBV18 and TRBJ2-7): NAGVMQNPRHLVRRRGQEARLRCSPMKGHSHVYWYRQLPEEGLKFMVYLQKENIIDESGMPKERFSAEFPKEGPSILRIQQVVRGDSAAYFCASSPIRGNEQYFGPGTRLTVT.

The V and J genes are TRBV28 and TRBJ1-6, with 9 bases that match TRBD1. The germline V gene encodes CDR1 MDHEN and CDR2 SYDVKM. V lost 3 bases and J lost 8; bases outside the gene matches: 5. This CDR3 is built from 15 residues. CDR3 region: CASSFGTGRDSPLHF. CDR3 nucleotide sequence: TGTGCCAGCAGTTTCGGGACAGGGAGGGATTCACCCCTCCACTTT. The full variable domain, in which reference TRBV28 and TRBJ1-6 provide the parts outside the CDR3, is DVKVTQSSRYLVKRTGEKVFLECVQDMDHENMFWYRQDPGLGLRLIYFSYDVKMKEKGDIPEGYSVSREKKERFSLILESASTNQTSMYLCASSFGTGRDSPLHFGNGTRLTVT.

This chain links TRBV18 with TRBJ2-7; the match to TRBD1 covers 7 bases. CDR1 and CDR2 (germline): KGHSH, LQKENI. CDR3 length equals 14 residues. V dropped 1 base and J dropped 5; count of bases not matched to a gene: 5. CDR3 region: CASSPQGAGNEQYF. CDR3 coding DNA: TGTGCCAGCTCACCACAGGGGGCTGGGAACGAGCAGTACTTC.

On this clone: The junction does not match germline at one end; this may be a read error. The J gene is TRBJ1-1, the V gene TRBV7-7; D is possibly TRBD1 (6 bases). This CDR3 region has 14 residues. Germline V lookup: CDR1 SSHAT, CDR2 FNYEAQ (reference sequence). CDR3 sequence (DNA): TGTGCTAGCAGCCGAATCACTGGACAGCCATTAGCTTTCTTT. This sequence encodes CASSRITGQPLAFF.

The genes are TRBV5-4 and TRBJ2-2, with 11 bases aligning to TRBD1. The V segment lost 1 base and the J segment 2 bases; nucleotides outside the gene matches: 7. CDR1 is SGHNT, CDR2 YYREEE, per germline (reference sequence). The CDR3 runs 18 residues. Here the CDR3 DNA reads TGTGCCAGCAGCTTGCCCCGGACAGGGGGCGATAACACCGGGGAGCTGTTTTTT. Translating gives CASSLPRTGGDNTGELFF. Full variable domain (rest looked up from reference TRBV5-4 and TRBJ2-2): ETGVTQSPTHLIKTRGQQVTLRCSSQSGHNTVSWYQQALGQGPQFIFQYYREEENGRGNFPPRFSGLQFPNYSSELNVNALELDDSALYLCASSLPRTGGDNTGELFFGEGSRLTVL.

This chain connects TRBV6-5 to TRBJ2-2; TRBD2 aligns across 7 bases. V trimming: 4 bases; J trimming: 5 bases; junction bases outside the gene matches: 1. Looked up from germline, CDR1 is MNHEY and CDR2 is SVGAGI. This CDR3 spans 13 amino acids. The CDR3 region is CASSWGGTGELFF. The CDR3 nucleotides are TGTGCCAGCAGTTGGGGGGGTACCGGGGAGCTGTTTTTT.

This clone showed up just once. The CDR3 bases are TGCACCACAGGCGGGACAGGGGTGTCCGGGCAGTTCTTC. It encodes CTTGGTGVSGQFF. V gene TRBV29-1 combines with J gene TRBJ2-1, with TRBD1 matching over 10 bases. The CDR3 has 13 amino acids. Per germline, CDR1 SQVTM and CDR2 ANQGSEA.

A single count supports this clone. The chain combines TRBV9 with TRBJ2-1; 8 bases align to TRBD2. J gave up 2 bases and V 2 bases, and 3 bases lay outside the gene matches. The V gene's germline CDR1 is SGDLS and CDR2 YYNGEE. There are 15 residues in the CDR3. The CDR3 DNA sequence: TGTGCCAGCAGCGTTCGGGGGGGCACCTACAATGAGCAGTTCTTC. Amino acid sequence: CASSVRGGTYNEQFF.

The chain has TRBV6-1 and TRBJ2-7, with D possibly matching TRBD2 (6 bases). This CDR3 region has 13 residues. CDR1 and CDR2 (germline): MNHNS, SASEGT. Trimming removed 11 bases from V and 2 bases from J, with 16 bases in between. Written as DNA, the CDR3 is TGTGCCTCGGGGGTCCAACTAGCCTACGAGCAGTACTTC. This sequence encodes CASGVQLAYEQYF.

This sequence joins TRBV19 and TRBJ1-5, with D perhaps matching TRBD1 (5 bases). The CDR3 consists of 16 residues. Germline V lookup: CDR1 LNHDA, CDR2 SQIVND (reference sequence). Between the trimmed V and J ends, which lost 10 bases and 0 bases, there was a span of 19 bases. The CDR3, as DNA: TGTGCCACCAGACAAGGCCCCAGGGATAGCAATCAGCCCCAGCATTTT. Amino acids: CATRQGPRDSNQPQHF.

J is TRBJ1-4 and V is TRBV6-1, with a possible D match to TRBD1 (6 bases). Germline V lookup: CDR1 MNHNS, CDR2 SASEGT. Trimming removed 6 bases at V and 3 bases at J, with 14 bases between. CDR3 length: 15 residues. For the CDR3, the DNA is TGTGCCAGCAGCCTCACAGGGTGGGCTAATGAAAAACTGTTTTTT. It specifies CASSLTGWANEKLFF.

The V gene is TRBV2, the J gene TRBJ2-1; TRBD2 matches 8 bases. The CDR3 is 13 amino acids. Germline V lookup: CDR1 SNHLY, CDR2 FYNNEI. Trimming removed 9 bases from V and 7 bases from J; junction bases left unmatched: 8. Written as DNA, the CDR3 is TGTGCCAGTGTCCCGACTAGCGAAAATGAGCAGTTCTTC. Protein: CASVPTSENEQFF.

In this sample, this clone turned up a few times. The chain joins TRBV5-1 to TRBJ2-3; D remains unclear. The CDR3 has 14 amino acids. Germline V gene sequence: CDR1 SGHRS, CDR2 YFSETQ. Trimming left V 0 bases short and J 2 bases short, with 7 bases between. The CDR3 DNA follows: TGCGCCAGCAGCTTGGCGGGTTTCACAGATACGCAGTATTTT. Translated, it gives CASSLAGFTDTQYF.

The chain recombines TRBV5-1 with TRBJ2-7, with 7 positions matching TRBD1. V was pared by 4 bases and J by 0 bases, with 7 bases of the junction left unmatched. The germline CDR1 and CDR2 sequences are SGHRS and YFSETQ. This CDR3 has 15 residues. The chain's CDR3 is CASSPGQVVSYEQYF. The CDR3 DNA reads as TGCGCCAGCAGCCCAGGACAGGTAGTCTCCTACGAGCAGTACTTC.

The V gene is TRBV6-5, the J gene TRBJ1-1; 11 bases line up with TRBD1. The CDR3 is 15 residues long. The junction had 9 bases not matched to a gene; V was cut back by 8 bases and J by 4 bases. Germline CDR1 MNHEY, CDR2 SVGAGI. This chain's CDR3 is CASGQWDRGFTEAFF. In DNA form, the CDR3 reads TGTGCCAGCGGCCAATGGGACAGGGGGTTCACTGAAGCTTTCTTT.

The chain is built from TRBV12-1 and TRBJ1-1; TRBD1, as called in the table, went unchecked against the DNA. TRBV12-1 is a documented pseudogene. This CDR3 is 18 amino acids long. CDR3 residues: CASSFARRSGQRNTEAFF. The CDR3 coding sequence is TGTGCCAGCAGCTTTGCTCGACGGTCGGGACAGAGGAACACTGAAGCTTTCTTT.

J is TRBJ1-2 and V is TRBV5-5; D call uncertain. Germline V gene sequence: CDR1 SGHKS, CDR2 YYEKEE (reference sequence). The CDR3 spans 13 residues. Trimming left V 2 bases short and J 7 bases short, with 12 bases between. CDR3 protein: CASSFWGEGGYTF. The CDR3 DNA sequence: TGTGCCAGCAGCTTTTGGGGAGAGGGTGGCTACACCTTC.

This clone was detected only once. The chain combines TRBV19 with TRBJ2-4; D is unclear. CDR3 length: 15 amino acids. Trimming removed 5 bases from V and 0 bases from J, with 11 bases in between. Germline V gene sequence: CDR1 LNHDA, CDR2 SQIVND (reference sequence). CDR3 amino acids: CASSPNVVAKNIQYF. In DNA, the CDR3 is TGTGCCAGTAGTCCCAATGTAGTAGCCAAAAACATTCAGTACTTC.